Here is one TCR beta chain with its context. Antigen specificity is unknown. Profiled with immunoSEQ multiplex PCR; TCRdb holds only in-frame clones, not every one. Of about 150,000 clones in the sample, roughly nine tenths were seen once. V lost 4 bases and J lost 9; bases outside the gene matches: 6. The germline V gene has CDR1 SGHNT and CDR2 YENEEA. The CDR3 spans 12 residues. The data originate from a study of T cell responses to AZD1222 COVID-19 vaccine. General observations from the study: Baseline serology detected seropositivity in only 6 or 7 AZD1222 recipients.

The receptor's source is an adult who received the AZD1222 COVID-19 vaccine. The sample here was peripheral blood, taken 28 days after the second AZD1222 dose. The rearrangement links TRBV11-3 to TRBJ2-7; TRBD1 agrees at 7 bases. The CDR3 DNA is TGTGCCAGCAGCTCAAAGGACAGGCCGCAGTACTTC. It translates to CASSSKDRPQYF.